This TCR beta chain derives from a study of PD-1 blockade in classical Hodgkin lymphoma (dated by TCRdb to between 2020 and 2021). Study-wide context: Nivolumab dosing was 3 mg/kg intravenously every 2 weeks, continuing until either disease progression or unacceptable toxicity. The study used CyTOF and TCR beta sequencing to define a peripheral blood immune signature of response to PD-1 blockade in classical Hodgkin lymphoma.

V sheds 1 base and J sheds 0 bases, leaving 10 bases between their ends. The CDR3 spans 16 residues, from the cysteine through the phenylalanine. Only the CDR3 DNA is retained, 48 bases long and in frame from the first base. Taken from the germline V gene, the CDR1 and CDR2 loops are KGHSH and LQKENI. Of note for this clone: The clone's antigen remains unknown. Base qualities are not provided; no much larger clone lies one nucleotide away.

What the authors observed across the whole study: Lower diversity was observed in patients in whom nivolumab was started less than 1 year after ASCT, and these patients were excluded from later analyses so that confounding by immune reconstitution would be avoided. The study was restricted to a single clinical trial cohort, and the causes of repertoire differences, possibly disease activity or prior therapy, were left undefined. By C4D1, a significant rise was seen in CD4+ TCR diversity but not in CD8+ TCR diversity (p=0.0027 vs p=0.16), and the rise was most apparent among complete responders (p=0.02). Newly diagnosed patients were reported to have lower baseline TCR diversity than healthy donors, and relapsed/refractory patients were reported to have lower baseline TCR diversity still. Among trial patients, those achieving complete response had baseline diversity similar to that of newly diagnosed patients, while diversity was significantly lower in partial responders and progressors.

The Qiagen DNeasy kit was used to extract genomic DNA from unsorted PBMCs and from the negatively selected CD4+ and CD8+ fractions. Amplification of TCR beta CDR3 regions was done by immunoSEQ multiplex PCR with primers that anneal to V and J segments. A synthetic immune receptor repertoire was used to minimize amplification bias, and any remaining bias was removed computationally after sequencing. In the source study's methods: Repertoire diversity was quantified as the Shannon entropy index using custom Python scripts. Unsorted, CD4+ and CD8+ repertoires were analyzed separately, except for combined analyses in which CD4+ and CD8+ sequences were merged in silico. Clonal expansion was defined as a frequency increase of at least 2-fold after treatment compared with C1D1, and clones undetected at baseline were assigned a pseudocount of 0.5. Singleton clones were defined as clones with 0 or 1 copy at C1D1, and non-singleton clones were defined as clones with 2 or more copies. Clones expanded in unsorted samples were annotated as CD4+, CD8+ or unknown by matching protein sequences in sorted samples from the same patient. Wilcoxon tests on paired samples were used to test diversity changes from C1D1 to C4D1. What TCRdb holds here is the immuneACCESS table cut down to in-frame rearrangements. Part of the clones is not present; checked against another copy, under half of the missing clones reflect an unresolved V gene, and the others are unexplained. V, J and clone size are taken as reported in that table, and D and trimming were inferred from the DNA itself. The sample table lists around 45,000 clones, more than 70% of them with a count of one. The leading ten clones occupy about 9.8% of the sample.

Sample time point, as interpreted from the label and publication: cycle 1 day 1 (C1D1), immediately before nivolumab initiation. All trial patients had relapsed after autologous stem cell transplantation, with cohorts A, B and C differing in prior brentuximab vedotin exposure. The trial cohort was composed of 56 patients with relapsed/refractory classical Hodgkin lymphoma, for whom complete response, partial response or progressive disease was recorded as best overall response. Trial patients were treated with single-agent nivolumab in the multi-cohort phase II CheckMate 205 trial. Best overall response was determined by an independent review committee according to the 2007 International Working Group response criteria. PBMCs from the trial were collected at three points: immediately before nivolumab initiation (C1D1), and during therapy at cycle 2 day 1 and cycle 4 day 1. Peripheral blood was collected in 8 mL Vacutainer Cell Preparation Tubes, from which PBMCs were isolated by centrifugation and then cryopreserved.

Sequencing was performed on peripheral blood mononuclear cells (PBMCs), taken at baseline. The sequence was obtained from a human donor with classical Hodgkin lymphoma. The chain links TRBV18 with TRBJ1-5, with no D gene named confidently. The DNA reads TGTGCCAGCTCACCACTCATTCTAGGTAGCAATCAGCCCCAGCATTTT. Its amino acids are CASSPLILGSNQPQHF.